These 13 T cell receptor beta chains share one sample of origin, sequenced in a study of tumor-infiltrating lymphocytes in primary liver carcinoma. Co-extraction of RNA and DNA was performed on about 20-32 mg of unsorted bulk tissue. Starting from roughly 540 ng of total RNA, TCR beta cDNA was produced with a primer in the constant region. Three nested multiplex PCR rounds of slightly modified ARM-PCR generated TCR beta libraries. The first two PCR rounds used TRBV1-TRBV30 primers with a Cbeta primer, roughly 10 cycles each. TCRdb analysed the multiplex PCR reads with MiXCR anew, one entry per CDR3 protein. The table shows around 190,000 distinct CDR3 sequences, with roughly 80% occurring only once. Sequenced input: tumor tissue from primary liver carcinoma. The receptor set was obtained from a man in his forties or fifties with primary liver carcinoma and hepatitis B virus infection.

In regard to this clonotype: At one boundary the junction diverges from the germline segment, which might be a read error. This chain links TRBV11-2 with TRBJ2-7; 11 nucleotides align to TRBD2. The CDR3 is 20 amino acids. Germline CDR1 SGHAT, CDR2 FQNNGV. CDR3 amino acids: CASILRDGRTSGLSSYEQYF. CDR3 in DNA: TGTGCTAGCATCTTGAGGGATGGGAGGACTAGCGGGCTCAGCTCCTACGAGCAGTACTTC.

Worth noting for this clonotype: In this CDR3 the conserved last residue, phenylalanine or tryptophan, is missing, so a read error is likely. The genes are TRBV7-9 and TRBJ1-3; D ambiguous. The germline V and J ends were trimmed by 5 bases and 4 bases, with 15 bases remaining between them. From germline, CDR1 is SEHNR and CDR2 FQNEAQ (reference sequence). This CDR3 is built from 15 residues. The CDR3 DNA follows: TGTGCCAGCAGCGAAGAAGGGATCGTCGGAAACACCATATATTCT. It translates to CASSEEGIVGNTIYS.

To note about this clonotype: The junction shows a germline mismatch at one end, possibly a read error. The gene calls are TRBV11-1 and TRBJ2-3; unclear D gene. Germline CDR1 and CDR2: SGHAT and FQDESV (reference sequence). The CDR3 spans 13 residues. CDR3 nucleotide sequence: TGTGTCAGCAACTTTATTGTTACAGATATGCAGTATTTT. It is translated as CVSNFIVTDMQYF.

This clonotype was picked up one time. This sequence may be a read error, since a much larger clone differs from it by one base. This chain joins TRBV28 and TRBJ2-2, with D tentatively TRBD1 (6 bases). The V end lost 5 bases, the J end lost 3 bases, and 16 bases lay between the germline ends. Looked up from germline, CDR1 is MDHEN and CDR2 is SYDVKM. The CDR3 has 16 amino acids. CDR3 region: CASSPLSDSYTGELFF. CDR3 nucleotides: TGTGCCAGCAGTCCTCTATCGGACAGTTACACCGGGGAGCTGTTTTTT.

This chain uses TRBV29-1 with TRBJ2-2; the D is unclear. Germline CDR1 and CDR2: SQVTM and ANQGSEA. The CDR3 is made up of 13 amino acids. V lost 4 bases and J lost 5, with 11 bases in between. The CDR3 spells CSVAASGTGELFF. In DNA, the CDR3 is TGCAGCGTTGCCGCTTCGGGTACCGGGGAGCTGTTTTTT.

On this clonotype: At one end the junction does not follow the germline gene, possibly because of a read error. This chain uses TRBV4-3 with TRBJ2-7; 7 positions agree with TRBD2. CDR1 LGHNA and CDR2 YSLEER come from the germline V gene. The CDR3 has 15 amino acids. The CDR3 sequence is CANSQGPGGEDEQYF. The CDR3 coding sequence is TGTGCCAACAGCCAAGGTCCGGGAGGAGAGGACGAGCAGTACTTT.

A word on this clonotype: The junction does not match germline at one end; this may be a read error. The chain combines TRBV29-1 with TRBJ2-7, with D perhaps assigned TRBD1 or TRBD2 (5 bases each). The CDR3 is 16 residues long. Germline V gene sequence: CDR1 SQVTM, CDR2 ANQGSEA. Written as DNA, the CDR3 is TGCAGCGCCATAACATCTGGGACCAGCACTCCCTACGTGCAGTACTTC. Protein product: CSAITSGTSTPYVQYF.

With respect to this clonotype: Compared with germline, one end of the junction differs, possibly owing to a read error. The rearrangement uses TRBV4-2 and TRBJ2-2; D possibly matches TRBD1 or TRBD2 (6 bases each). CDR1 and CDR2 from the germline V gene are LGHNA and YNFKEQ. The CDR3 has 16 amino acids. CDR3 sequence reads: CASSQEGGQNTGEPFF. Written as DNA, the CDR3 is TGTGCCAGCAGTCAAGAGGGGGGTCAGAACACCGGGGAGCCGTTTTTT.

This clonotype was detected many times. J is TRBJ2-1 and V is TRBV7-9; unclear D gene. CDR1 is SEHNR and CDR2 is FQNEAQ in the germline V gene (reference sequence). Deletions cut 4 bases from V and 5 bases from J, with 12 bases between. The CDR3 sequence is 14 residues long. CDR3 in DNA: TGTGCCAGCAGCTCAGACACTGCCCACAATGAGCAGTTCTTC. Translated: CASSSDTAHNEQFF.

This clonotype was observed a few times. A much bigger clone sits one base away, suggesting this may be a read error. The chain links TRBV7-8 to TRBJ2-1; D might be TRBD1 or TRBD2, each matching 6 bases. Germline CDR1 and CDR2: SGHVS and FQNEAQ. Trimming took off 5 bases at V and 9 bases at J, with 20 bases between the two ends. The CDR3 has 15 residues. The CDR3 coding sequence is TGTGCCAGCAGCGACAGGAGGGCTCTACGGCTTGAGCAGTTCTTC. It is translated as CASSDRRALRLEQFF.

As regards this clonotype: The junction does not match germline at one end; this may be a read error. The chain uses TRBV12-3 or TRBV12-4 and TRBJ1-1; no clear D gene. CDR3 length: 13 amino acids. CDR3 in amino acids: CASSLTPATEAIF. CDR3 nucleotide sequence: TGTGCCAGTAGTTTAACCCCGGCAACTGAAGCTATCTTT.

With regard to this clonotype: At one of its ends the junction is not consistent with the germline gene, which may arise from a read error. The rearrangement links TRBV6-1 to TRBJ2-4, with 8 positions matching TRBD1. The CDR3 runs 16 residues. The germline CDR1 and CDR2 sequences are MNHNS and SASEGT. In nucleotides, the CDR3 is TGTGCAAGCAGTGCCACAGGGGGGATCGGCAAAAACATTCAGTGCTTC. Protein product: CASSATGGIGKNIQCF.

The chain links TRBV6-6 to TRBJ1-2, with D maybe TRBD1 (6 bases). The CDR3 spans 12 residues. Trimming removed 10 bases from V and 9 bases from J, with 18 bases in between. The germline V gene encodes CDR1 MNHNY and CDR2 SVGAGI (reference sequence). The CDR3 region has the DNA TGTGCCAACACACAATACACAGGGAGCTACACCTTC. Protein sequence: CANTQYTGSYTF.